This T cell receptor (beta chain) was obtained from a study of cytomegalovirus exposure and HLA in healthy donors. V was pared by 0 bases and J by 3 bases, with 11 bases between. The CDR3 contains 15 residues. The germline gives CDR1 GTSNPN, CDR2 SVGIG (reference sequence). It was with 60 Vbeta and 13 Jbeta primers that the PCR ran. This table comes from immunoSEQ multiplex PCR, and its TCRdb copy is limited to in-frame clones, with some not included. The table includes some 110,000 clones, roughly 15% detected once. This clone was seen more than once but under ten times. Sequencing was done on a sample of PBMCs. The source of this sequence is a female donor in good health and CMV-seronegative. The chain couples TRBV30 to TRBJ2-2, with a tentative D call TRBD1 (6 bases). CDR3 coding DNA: TGTGCCTGGAGTGTAGGACAGTATGACACCGGGGAGCTGTTTTTT. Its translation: CAWSVGQYDTGELFF.